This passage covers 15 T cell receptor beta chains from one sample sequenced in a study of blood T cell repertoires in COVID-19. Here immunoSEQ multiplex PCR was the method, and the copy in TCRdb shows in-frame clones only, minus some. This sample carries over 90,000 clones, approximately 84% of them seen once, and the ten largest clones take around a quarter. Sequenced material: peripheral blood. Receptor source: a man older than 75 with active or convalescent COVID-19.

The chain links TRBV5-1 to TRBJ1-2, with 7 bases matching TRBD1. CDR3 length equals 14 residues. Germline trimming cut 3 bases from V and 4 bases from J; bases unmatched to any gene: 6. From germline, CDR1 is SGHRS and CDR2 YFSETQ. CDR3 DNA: TGCGCCAGCAGCTCGGGCCAGGGGGGCTATGGCTACACCTTC. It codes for CASSSGQGGYGYTF.

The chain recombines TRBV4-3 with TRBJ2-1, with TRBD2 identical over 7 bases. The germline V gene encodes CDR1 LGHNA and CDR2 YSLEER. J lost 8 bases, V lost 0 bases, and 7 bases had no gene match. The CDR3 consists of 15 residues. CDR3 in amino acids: CASSQDGGGSDEQFF. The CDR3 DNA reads TGCGCCAGCAGCCAAGATGGGGGGGGGTCTGATGAGCAGTTCTTC.

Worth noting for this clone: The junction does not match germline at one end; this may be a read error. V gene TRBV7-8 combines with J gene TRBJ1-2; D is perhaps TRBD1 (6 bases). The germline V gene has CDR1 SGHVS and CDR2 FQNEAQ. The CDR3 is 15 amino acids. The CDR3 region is CASSLGIQGNDGYTF. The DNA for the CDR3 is TGTGCCAGCAGCTTAGGGATACAGGGTAACGATGGCTACACCTTC.

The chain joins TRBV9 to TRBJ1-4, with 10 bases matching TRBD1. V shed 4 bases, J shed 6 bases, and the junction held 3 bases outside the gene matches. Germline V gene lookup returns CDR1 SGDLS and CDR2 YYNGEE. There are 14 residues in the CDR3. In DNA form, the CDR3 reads TGTGCCAGCAGCAGGACAGGGGGTCATGAAAAACTGTTTTTT. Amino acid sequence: CASSRTGGHEKLFF.

CDR3 in DNA: TGTGCCAGCAGTCGGAGGGAGTCGGGCAATCAGCCCCAGCATTTT. Protein product: CASSRRESGNQPQHF. The V and J genes are TRBV13 and TRBJ1-5; D not certain. The V gene's germline CDR1 is PRHDT and CDR2 FYEKMQ (reference sequence). The ends were cut back, 6 bases at V and 2 bases at J, with 14 bases in the middle. The CDR3 runs 15 residues. Based on the CDR3 plus reference TRBV13 and TRBJ1-5, the full variable domain is AAGVIQSPRHLIKEKRETATLKCYPIPRHDTVYWYQQGPGQDPQFLISFYEKMQSDKGSIPDRFSAQQFSDYHSELNMSSLELGDSALYFCASSRRESGNQPQHFGDGTRLSIL.

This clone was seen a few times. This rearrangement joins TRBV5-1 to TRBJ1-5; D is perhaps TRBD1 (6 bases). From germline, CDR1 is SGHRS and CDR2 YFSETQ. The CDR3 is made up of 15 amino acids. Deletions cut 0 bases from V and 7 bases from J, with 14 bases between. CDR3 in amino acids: CASSLESGAGQPQHF. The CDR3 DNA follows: TGCGCCAGCAGCTTGGAATCAGGGGCAGGGCAGCCCCAGCATTTT.

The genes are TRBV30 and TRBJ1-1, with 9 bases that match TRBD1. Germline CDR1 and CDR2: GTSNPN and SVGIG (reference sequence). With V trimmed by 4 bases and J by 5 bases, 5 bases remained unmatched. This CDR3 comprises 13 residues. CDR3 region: CAWKQGAWTEAFF. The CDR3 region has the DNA TGTGCCTGGAAACAGGGGGCTTGGACTGAAGCTTTCTTT.

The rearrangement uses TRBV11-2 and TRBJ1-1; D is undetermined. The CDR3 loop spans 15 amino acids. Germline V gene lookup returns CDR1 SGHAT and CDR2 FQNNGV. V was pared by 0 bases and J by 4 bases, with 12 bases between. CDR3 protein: CASSLEARRGTEAFF. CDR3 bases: TGTGCCAGCAGCTTAGAGGCCAGGCGGGGCACTGAAGCTTTCTTT.

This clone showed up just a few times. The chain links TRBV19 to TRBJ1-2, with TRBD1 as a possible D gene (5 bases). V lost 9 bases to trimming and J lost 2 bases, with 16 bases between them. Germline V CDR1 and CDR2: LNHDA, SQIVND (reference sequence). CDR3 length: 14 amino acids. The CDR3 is CASQDTSNNYGYTF. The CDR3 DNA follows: TGTGCCAGCCAGGACACGTCAAACAACTATGGCTACACCTTC.

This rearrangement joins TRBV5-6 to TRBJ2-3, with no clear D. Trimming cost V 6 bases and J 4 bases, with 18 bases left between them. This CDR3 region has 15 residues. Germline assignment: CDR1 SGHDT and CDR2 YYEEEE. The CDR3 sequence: CASTTVVRVADTQYF. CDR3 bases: TGTGCCAGCACCACTGTCGTGCGTGTCGCAGATACGCAGTATTTT. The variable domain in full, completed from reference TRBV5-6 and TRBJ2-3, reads DAGVTQSPTHLIKTRGQQVTLRCSPKSGHDTVSWYQQALGQGPQFIFQYYEEEERQRGNFPDRFSGHQFPNYSSELNVNALLLGDSALYLCASTTVVRVADTQYFGPGTRLTVL.

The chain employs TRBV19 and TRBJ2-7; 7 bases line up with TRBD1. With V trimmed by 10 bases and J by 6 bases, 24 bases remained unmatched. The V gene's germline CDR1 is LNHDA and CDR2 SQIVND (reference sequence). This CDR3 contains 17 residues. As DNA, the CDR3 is TGTGCCACCCCTCTAGTCTTGAGAGGGGGCGAATGTGTCGAGCAGTACTTC. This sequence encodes CATPLVLRGGECVEQYF.

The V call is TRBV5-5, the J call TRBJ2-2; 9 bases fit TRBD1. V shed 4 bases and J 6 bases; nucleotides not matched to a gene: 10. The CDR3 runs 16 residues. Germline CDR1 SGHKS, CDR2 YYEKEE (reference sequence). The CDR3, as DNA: TGTGCCAGCAGCCTTGGGACAGGGACTATCCCCGGGGAGCTGTTTTTT. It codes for CASSLGTGTIPGELFF.

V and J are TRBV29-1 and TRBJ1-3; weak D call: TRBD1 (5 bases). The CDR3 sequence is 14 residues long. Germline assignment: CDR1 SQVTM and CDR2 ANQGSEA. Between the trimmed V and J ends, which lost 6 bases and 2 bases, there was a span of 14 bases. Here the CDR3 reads CSVWGGSPGNTIYF. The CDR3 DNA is TGCAGCGTGTGGGGGGGGTCTCCTGGAAACACCATATATTTT.

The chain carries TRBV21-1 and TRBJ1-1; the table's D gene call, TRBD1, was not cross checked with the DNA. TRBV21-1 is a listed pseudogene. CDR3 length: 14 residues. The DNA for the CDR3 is TGTGCCAGCAGTCAGGGCCAGGGGGCAAATGAAGCTTTCTTT. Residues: CASSQGQGANEAFF.

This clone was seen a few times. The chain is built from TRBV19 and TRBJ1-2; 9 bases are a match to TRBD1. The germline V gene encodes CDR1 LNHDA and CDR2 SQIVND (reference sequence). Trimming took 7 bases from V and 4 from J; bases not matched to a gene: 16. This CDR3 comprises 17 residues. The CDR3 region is CASTIRTGGADPYGYTF. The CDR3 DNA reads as TGTGCCAGTACCATACGCACAGGGGGCGCGGACCCCTATGGCTACACCTTC.